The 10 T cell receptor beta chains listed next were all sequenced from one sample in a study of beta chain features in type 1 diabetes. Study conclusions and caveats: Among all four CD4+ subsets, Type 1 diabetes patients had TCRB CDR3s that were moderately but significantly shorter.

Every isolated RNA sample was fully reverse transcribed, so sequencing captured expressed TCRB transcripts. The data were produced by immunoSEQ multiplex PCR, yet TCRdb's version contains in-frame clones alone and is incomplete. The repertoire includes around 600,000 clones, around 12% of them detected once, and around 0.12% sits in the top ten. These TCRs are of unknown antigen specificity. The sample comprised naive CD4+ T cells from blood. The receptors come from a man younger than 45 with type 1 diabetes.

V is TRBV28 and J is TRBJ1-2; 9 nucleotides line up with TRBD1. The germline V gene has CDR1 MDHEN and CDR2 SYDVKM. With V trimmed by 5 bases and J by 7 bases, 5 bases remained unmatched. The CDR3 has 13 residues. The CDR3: CASSVQGAGGYTF. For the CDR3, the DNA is TGTGCCAGCAGTGTACAGGGGGCTGGTGGCTACACCTTC.

The CDR3 sequence is CASSLRSADGEQYF. CDR3 sequence (DNA): TGTGCCAGCAGCCTACGGTCGGCGGACGGCGAGCAGTACTTC. The chain is built from TRBV27 and TRBJ2-7; D not resolved. CDR1 and CDR2 (germline): MNHEY, SMNVEV (reference sequence). This CDR3 contains 14 residues. Trimming cost V 6 bases and J 6 bases, with 18 bases left between them.

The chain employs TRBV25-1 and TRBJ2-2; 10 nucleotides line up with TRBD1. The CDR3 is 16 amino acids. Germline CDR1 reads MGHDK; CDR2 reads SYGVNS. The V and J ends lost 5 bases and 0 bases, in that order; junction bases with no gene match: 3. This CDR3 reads CASSPGQGANTGELFF. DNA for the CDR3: TGTGCCAGCAGTCCCGGACAGGGGGCGAACACCGGGGAGCTGTTTTTT.

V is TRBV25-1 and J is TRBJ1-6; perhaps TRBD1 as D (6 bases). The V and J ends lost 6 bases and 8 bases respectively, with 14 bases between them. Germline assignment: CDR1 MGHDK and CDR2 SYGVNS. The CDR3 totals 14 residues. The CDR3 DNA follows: TGTGCCAGCAGAACTACAGGGTTCCATTCACCCCTCCACTTT. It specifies CASRTTGFHSPLHF.

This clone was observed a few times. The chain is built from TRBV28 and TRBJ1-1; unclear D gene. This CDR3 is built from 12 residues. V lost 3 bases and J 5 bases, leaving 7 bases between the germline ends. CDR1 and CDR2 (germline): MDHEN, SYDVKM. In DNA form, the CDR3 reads TGTGCCAGCAGTTTGGCGGTTACTGAAGCTTTCTTT. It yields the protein CASSLAVTEAFF.

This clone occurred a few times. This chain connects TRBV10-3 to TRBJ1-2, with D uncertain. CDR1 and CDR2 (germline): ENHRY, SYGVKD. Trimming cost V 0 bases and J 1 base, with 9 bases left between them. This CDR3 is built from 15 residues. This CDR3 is CAISESKGSNYGYTF. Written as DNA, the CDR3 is TGTGCCATCAGTGAGTCGAAAGGCAGTAACTATGGCTACACCTTC.

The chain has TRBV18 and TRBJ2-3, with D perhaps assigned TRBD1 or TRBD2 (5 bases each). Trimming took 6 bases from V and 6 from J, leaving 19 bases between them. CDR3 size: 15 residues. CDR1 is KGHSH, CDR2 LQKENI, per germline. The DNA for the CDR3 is TGTGCCAGCTCCCTCGGGACGCCCAGAACCGATACGCAGTATTTT. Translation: CASSLGTPRTDTQYF.

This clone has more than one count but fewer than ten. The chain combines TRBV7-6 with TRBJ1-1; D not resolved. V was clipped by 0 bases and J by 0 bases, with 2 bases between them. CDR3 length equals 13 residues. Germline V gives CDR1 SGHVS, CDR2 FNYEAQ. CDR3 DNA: TGTGCCAGCAGCTTAGCTTTGAACACTGAAGCTTTCTTT. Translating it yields CASSLALNTEAFF.

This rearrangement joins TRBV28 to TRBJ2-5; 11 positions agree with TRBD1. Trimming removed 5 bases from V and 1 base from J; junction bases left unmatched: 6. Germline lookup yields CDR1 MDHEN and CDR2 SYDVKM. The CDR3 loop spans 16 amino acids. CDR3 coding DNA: TGTGCCAGCAGTCCCGGGACAGGGGGTTCCCAAGAGACCCAGTACTTC. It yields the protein CASSPGTGGSQETQYF. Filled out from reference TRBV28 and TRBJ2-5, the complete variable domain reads DVKVTQSSRYLVKRTGEKVFLECVQDMDHENMFWYRQDPGLGLRLIYFSYDVKMKEKGDIPEGYSVSREKKERFSLILESASTNQTSMYLCASSPGTGGSQETQYFGPGTRLLVL.

Here the CDR3 reads CASSFSGGLTNEQFF. The CDR3 region has the DNA TGTGCCAGCAGCTTTAGCGGGGGGCTAACCAATGAGCAGTTCTTC. This rearrangement joins TRBV7-3 to TRBJ2-1; 10 nucleotides align to TRBD2. Unmatched junction bases numbered 5, after V lost 3 bases and J lost 6 bases. The CDR3 consists of 15 residues. The germline CDR1 and CDR2 sequences are SGHTA and FQGTGA.